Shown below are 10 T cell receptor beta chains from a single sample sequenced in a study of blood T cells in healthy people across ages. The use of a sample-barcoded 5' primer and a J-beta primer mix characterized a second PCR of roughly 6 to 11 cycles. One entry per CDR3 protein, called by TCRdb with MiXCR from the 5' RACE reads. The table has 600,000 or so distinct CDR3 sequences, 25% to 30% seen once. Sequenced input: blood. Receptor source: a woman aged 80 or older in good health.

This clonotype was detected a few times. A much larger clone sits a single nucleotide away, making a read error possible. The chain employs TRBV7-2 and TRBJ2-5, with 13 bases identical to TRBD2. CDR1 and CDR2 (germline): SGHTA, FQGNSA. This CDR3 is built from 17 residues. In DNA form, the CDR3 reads TGTGCCAGCAGCCTCCGACTAGCGGGGGGACACCAAGAGACCCGGTACTTC. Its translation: CASSLRLAGGHQETRYF.

Written as DNA, the CDR3 is TGTGCCAGCAGCTTAGATGGCAGTCTCCAAGAGACCCAGTACTTC. Translated: CASSLDGSLQETQYF. This sequence joins TRBV7-9 and TRBJ2-5; D ambiguous. V was pared by 1 base and J by 1 base, with 10 bases between. CDR1 is SEHNR and CDR2 is FQNEAQ in the germline V gene (reference sequence). The CDR3 is made up of 15 amino acids.

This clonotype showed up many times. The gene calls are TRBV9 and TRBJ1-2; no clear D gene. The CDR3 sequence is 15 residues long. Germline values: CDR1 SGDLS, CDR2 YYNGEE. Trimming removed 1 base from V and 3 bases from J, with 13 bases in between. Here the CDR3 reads CASSVSPKIYYGYTF. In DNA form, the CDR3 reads TGTGCCAGCAGCGTATCCCCCAAGATCTACTATGGCTACACCTTC.

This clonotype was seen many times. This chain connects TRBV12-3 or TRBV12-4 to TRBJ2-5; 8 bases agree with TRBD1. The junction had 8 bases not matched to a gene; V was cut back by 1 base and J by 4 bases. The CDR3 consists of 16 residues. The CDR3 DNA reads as TGTGCCAGCAGTTTAGGGGCGAACAGGGGGAGAGAGACCCAGTACTTC. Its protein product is CASSLGANRGRETQYF.

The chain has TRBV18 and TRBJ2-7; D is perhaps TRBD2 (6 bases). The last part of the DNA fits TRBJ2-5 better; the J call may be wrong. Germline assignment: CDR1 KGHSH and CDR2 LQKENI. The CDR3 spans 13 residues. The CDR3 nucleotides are TGTGCCAGCCTCGCCCGGGAGTGGGAGACCCAGTACTTC. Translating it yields CASLAREWETQYF.

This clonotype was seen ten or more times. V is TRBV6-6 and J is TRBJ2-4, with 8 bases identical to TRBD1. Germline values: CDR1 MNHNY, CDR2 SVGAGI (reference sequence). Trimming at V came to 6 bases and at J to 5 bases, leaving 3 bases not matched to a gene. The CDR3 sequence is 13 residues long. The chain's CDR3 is CASSEQGENIQYF. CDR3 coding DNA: TGTGCCAGCAGCGAACAGGGGGAAAACATTCAGTACTTC.

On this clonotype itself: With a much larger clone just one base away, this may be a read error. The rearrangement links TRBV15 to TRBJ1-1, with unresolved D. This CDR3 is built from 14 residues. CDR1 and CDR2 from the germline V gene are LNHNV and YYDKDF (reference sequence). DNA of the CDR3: TGTGCCACCGGCAGTTCCCGCCTCGTCACTGAAGCTTTCTTT. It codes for CATGSSRLVTEAFF.

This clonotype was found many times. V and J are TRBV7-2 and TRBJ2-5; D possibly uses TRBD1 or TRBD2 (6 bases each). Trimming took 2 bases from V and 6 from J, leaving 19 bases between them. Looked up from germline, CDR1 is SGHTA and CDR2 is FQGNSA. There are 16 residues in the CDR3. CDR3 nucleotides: TGTGCCAGCAGCTTATCAGGGGCCATGGAGGGTCAGACCCAGTACTTC. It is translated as CASSLSGAMEGQTQYF.

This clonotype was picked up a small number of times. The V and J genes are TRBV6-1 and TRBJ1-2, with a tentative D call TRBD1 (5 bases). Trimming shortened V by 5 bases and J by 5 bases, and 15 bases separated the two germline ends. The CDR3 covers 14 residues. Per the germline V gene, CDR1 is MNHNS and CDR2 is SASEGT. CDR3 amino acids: CASSPRDGRYGYTF. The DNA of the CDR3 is TGTGCCAGCAGTCCCCGGGACGGGAGGTATGGCTACACCTTC.

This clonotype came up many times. The CDR3 DNA is TGCGCCAGCAGCTGGGCCCAGGATCCCTATGGCTACACCTTC. It translates to CASSWAQDPYGYTF. The chain is built from TRBV5-1 and TRBJ1-2; D uncertain. V was cut by 3 bases and J by 4 bases, with 13 bases left in between. The CDR3 sequence is 14 residues long. In germline, CDR1 is SGHRS, CDR2 YFSETQ.